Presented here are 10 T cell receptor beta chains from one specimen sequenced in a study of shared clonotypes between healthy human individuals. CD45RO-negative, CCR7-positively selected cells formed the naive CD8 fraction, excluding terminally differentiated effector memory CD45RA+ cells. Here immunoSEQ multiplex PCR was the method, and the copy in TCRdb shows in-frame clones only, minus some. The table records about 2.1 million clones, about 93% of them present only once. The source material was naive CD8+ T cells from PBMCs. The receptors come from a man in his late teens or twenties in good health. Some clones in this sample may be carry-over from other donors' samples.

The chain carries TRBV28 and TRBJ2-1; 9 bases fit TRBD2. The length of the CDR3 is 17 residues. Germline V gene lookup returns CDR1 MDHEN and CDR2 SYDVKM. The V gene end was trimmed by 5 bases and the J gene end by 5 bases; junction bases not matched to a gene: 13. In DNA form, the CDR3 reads TGTGCCAGCAGTCCACCCTTGGAGCGGGGGGATAACAATGAGCAGTTCTTC. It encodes CASSPPLERGDNNEQFF.

The CDR3: CASTRGLNSGNTIYF. In DNA, the CDR3 is TGTGCCAGCACCCGAGGACTTAACTCTGGAAACACCATATATTTT. This chain joins TRBV14 and TRBJ1-3; D remains ambiguous. Germline CDR1 SGHDN, CDR2 FVKESK. This CDR3 spans 15 amino acids. Trimming left V 7 bases short and J 0 bases short, with 13 bases between.

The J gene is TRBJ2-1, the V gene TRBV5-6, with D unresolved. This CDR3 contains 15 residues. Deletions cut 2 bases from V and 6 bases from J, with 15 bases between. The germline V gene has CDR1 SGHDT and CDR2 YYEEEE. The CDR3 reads CASSFSALRVNEQFF. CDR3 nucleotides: TGTGCCAGCAGCTTTTCGGCTCTCCGGGTCAATGAGCAGTTCTTC.

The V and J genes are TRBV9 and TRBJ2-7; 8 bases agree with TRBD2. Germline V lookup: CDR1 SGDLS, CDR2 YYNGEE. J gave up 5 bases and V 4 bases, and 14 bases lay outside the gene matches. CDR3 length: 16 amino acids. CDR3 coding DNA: TGTGCCAGCAGCTCACGGGGGGGGCTTTCCGCCCACGAGCAGTACTTC. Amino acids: CASSSRGGLSAHEQYF.

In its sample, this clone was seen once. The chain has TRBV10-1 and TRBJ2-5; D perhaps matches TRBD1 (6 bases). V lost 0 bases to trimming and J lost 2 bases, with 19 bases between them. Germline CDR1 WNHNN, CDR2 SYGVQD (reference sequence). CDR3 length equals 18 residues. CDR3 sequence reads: CASSESQGRPGKQETQYF. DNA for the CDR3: TGCGCCAGCAGTGAGTCGCAGGGGCGGCCGGGAAAGCAAGAGACCCAGTACTTC.

The CDR3 sequence is CASSLGSGTEGETQYF. The CDR3 bases are TGTGCCAGCAGCTTAGGTAGCGGTACCGAAGGAGAGACCCAGTACTTC. V and J are TRBV7-8 and TRBJ2-5, with D tentatively TRBD2 (6 bases). CDR1 and CDR2 from the germline V gene are SGHVS and FQNEAQ. The CDR3 loop spans 16 amino acids. V dropped 1 base and J dropped 4 bases, with 16 bases sitting between them.

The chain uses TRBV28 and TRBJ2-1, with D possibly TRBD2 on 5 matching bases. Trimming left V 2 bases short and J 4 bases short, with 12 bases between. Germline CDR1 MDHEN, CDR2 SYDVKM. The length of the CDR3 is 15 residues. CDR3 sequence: CASSLTVSGYNEQFF. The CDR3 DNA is TGTGCCAGCAGTTTAACGGTTTCGGGGTACAATGAGCAGTTCTTC.

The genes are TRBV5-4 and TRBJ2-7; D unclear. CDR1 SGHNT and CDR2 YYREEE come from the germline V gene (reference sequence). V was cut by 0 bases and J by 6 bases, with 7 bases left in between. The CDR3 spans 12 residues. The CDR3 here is CASSLGQSEQYF. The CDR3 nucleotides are TGTGCCAGCAGCTTGGGGCAGTCCGAGCAGTACTTC.

CDR3 loop: CASSLVLATRYNEQFF. The DNA of the CDR3 is TGTGCCAGCAGCTTAGTTTTGGCGACCCGCTACAATGAGCAGTTCTTC. This sequence joins TRBV7-2 and TRBJ2-1; D gene uncertain. This CDR3 has 16 residues. Deletions cut 1 base from V and 3 bases from J, with 13 bases between. The germline CDR1 and CDR2 sequences are SGHTA and FQGNSA.

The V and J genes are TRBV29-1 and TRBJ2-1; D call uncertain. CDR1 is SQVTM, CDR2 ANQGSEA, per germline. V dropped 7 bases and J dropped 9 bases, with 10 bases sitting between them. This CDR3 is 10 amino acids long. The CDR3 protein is CSAALGEQFF. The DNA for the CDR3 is TGCAGCGCCGCCCTAGGTGAGCAGTTCTTC.